The T cell receptor beta chain under discussion was sequenced for a study of blood T cells in healthy people across ages. With respect to this clonotype: Its specificity is unknown.

Together with a sample-barcoded 5' primer, a J-beta primer mix was included in a second PCR lasting about 6 to 11 cycles. One entry per CDR3 protein results from TCRdb running MiXCR on the 5' RACE reads. The sample carries more than 1.4 million distinct CDR3 sequences, approximately 40% recorded once. Study-level findings and limits: Naive T cell percentage strongly correlated with TCR beta diversity. Higher diversity and more naive CD4+ cells were features of long-lived donors, compared to aged donors.

Germline V gene lookup returns CDR1 MDHEN and CDR2 SYDVKM. Trimming at V came to 6 bases and at J to 2 bases, leaving 10 bases not matched to a gene. This CDR3 is built from 15 residues. The donors, all healthy, were Caucasians living in Russia, aged about 6 to 90. Staff drew roughly 10 milliliters of peripheral blood from each donor. The rearrangement uses TRBV28 and TRBJ2-7; 7 nucleotides line up with TRBD1. This receptor was taken from a woman aged 18 to 35 in good health. Sequencing was carried out using blood. CDR3 region: CASSTAGQDTYEQYF. The CDR3 DNA follows: TGTGCCAGCAGCACCGCCGGACAGGATACCTACGAGCAGTACTTC. Together with reference TRBV28 and TRBJ2-7, the CDR3 gives the full variable domain: DVKVTQSSRYLVKRTGEKVFLECVQDMDHENMFWYRQDPGLGLRLIYFSYDVKMKEKGDIPEGYSVSREKKERFSLILESASTNQTSMYLCASSTAGQDTYEQYFGPGTRLTVT.